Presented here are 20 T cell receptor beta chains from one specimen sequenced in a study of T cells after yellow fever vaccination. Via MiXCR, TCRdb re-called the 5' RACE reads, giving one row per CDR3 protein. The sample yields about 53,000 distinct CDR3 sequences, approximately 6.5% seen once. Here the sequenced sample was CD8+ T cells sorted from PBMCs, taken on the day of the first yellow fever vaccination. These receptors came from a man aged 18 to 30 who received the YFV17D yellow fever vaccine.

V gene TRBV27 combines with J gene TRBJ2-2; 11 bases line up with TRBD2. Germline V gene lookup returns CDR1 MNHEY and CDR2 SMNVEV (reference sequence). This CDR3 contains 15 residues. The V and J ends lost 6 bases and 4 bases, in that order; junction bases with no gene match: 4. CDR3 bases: TGTGCCAGCAGAGTAGCGGGGGGGCCCACCGGGGAGCTGTTTTTT. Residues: CASRVAGGPTGELFF.

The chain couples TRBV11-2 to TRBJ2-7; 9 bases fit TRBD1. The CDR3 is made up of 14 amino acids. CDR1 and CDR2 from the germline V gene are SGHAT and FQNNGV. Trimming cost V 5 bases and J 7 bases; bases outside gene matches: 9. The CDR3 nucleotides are TGTGCCAGCAGCCCGGGACAGGGTTTGTGGGAGCAGTACTTC. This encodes CASSPGQGLWEQYF.

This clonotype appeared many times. In nucleotides, the CDR3 is TGTGCTAGTGGTGGGGACAGGGGGATGATGTACGAGCAGTACGTC. Translated: CASGGDRGMMYEQYV. The rearrangement joins TRBV12-5 to TRBJ2-7; TRBD1 agrees at 11 bases. Germline CDR1 reads LGHNT; CDR2 reads FRNRAP. This CDR3 contains 15 residues. V dropped 5 bases and J dropped 4; count of bases not matched to a gene: 7.

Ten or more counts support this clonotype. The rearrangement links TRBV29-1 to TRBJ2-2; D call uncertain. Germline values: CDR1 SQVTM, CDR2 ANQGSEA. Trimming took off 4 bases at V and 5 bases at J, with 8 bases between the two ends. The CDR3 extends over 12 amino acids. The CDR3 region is CSVVIQTGELFF. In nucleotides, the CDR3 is TGCAGCGTTGTGATACAGACCGGGGAGCTGTTTTTT.

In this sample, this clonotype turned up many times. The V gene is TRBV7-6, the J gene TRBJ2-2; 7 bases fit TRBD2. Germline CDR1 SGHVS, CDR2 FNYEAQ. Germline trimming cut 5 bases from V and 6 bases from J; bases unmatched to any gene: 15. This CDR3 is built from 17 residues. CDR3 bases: TGTGCCAGCAGCCCACTGGGTGGACTAGGGGTCTCCGGGGAGCTGTTTTTT. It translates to CASSPLGGLGVSGELFF.

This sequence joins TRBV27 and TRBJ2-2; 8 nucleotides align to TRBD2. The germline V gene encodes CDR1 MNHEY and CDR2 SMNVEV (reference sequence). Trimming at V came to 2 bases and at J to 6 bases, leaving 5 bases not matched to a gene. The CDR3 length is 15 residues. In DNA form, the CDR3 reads TGTGCCAGCAGTTTAATCGGGGGGGCGGCCGGGGAGCTGTTTTTT. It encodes CASSLIGGAAGELFF.

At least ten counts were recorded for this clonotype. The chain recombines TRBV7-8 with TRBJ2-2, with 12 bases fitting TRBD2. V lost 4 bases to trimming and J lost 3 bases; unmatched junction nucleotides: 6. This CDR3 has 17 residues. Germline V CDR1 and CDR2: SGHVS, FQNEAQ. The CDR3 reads CASSSRLAGADTGELFF. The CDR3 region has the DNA TGTGCCAGCAGCTCCCGACTAGCGGGGGCCGACACCGGGGAGCTGTTTTTT.

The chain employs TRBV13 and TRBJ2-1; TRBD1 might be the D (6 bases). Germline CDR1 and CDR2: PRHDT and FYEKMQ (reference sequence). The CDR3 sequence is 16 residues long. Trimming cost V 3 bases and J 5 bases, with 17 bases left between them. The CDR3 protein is CASSFRGSGTNNEQFF. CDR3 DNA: TGTGCCAGCAGCTTCAGGGGTTCCGGTACAAACAATGAGCAGTTCTTC.

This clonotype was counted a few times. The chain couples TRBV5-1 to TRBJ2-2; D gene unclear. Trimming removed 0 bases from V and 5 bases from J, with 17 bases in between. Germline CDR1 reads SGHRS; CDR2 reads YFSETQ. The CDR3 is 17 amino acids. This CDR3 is CASSLGAWPSGTGELFF. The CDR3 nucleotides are TGCGCCAGCAGCTTGGGCGCTTGGCCCTCCGGGACCGGGGAGCTGTTTTTT.

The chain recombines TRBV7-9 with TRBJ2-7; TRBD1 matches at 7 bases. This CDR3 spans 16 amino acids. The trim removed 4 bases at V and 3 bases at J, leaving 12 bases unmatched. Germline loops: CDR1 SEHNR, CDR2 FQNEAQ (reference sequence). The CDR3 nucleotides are TGTGCCAGCAGCTCACCACCCGGGACAGCCTACTACGAGCAGTACTTC. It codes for CASSSPPGTAYYEQYF.

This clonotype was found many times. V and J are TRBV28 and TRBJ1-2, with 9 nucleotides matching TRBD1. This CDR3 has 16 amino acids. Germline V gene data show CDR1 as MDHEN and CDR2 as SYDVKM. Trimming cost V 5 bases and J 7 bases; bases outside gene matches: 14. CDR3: CASSNSQGARRSGYTF. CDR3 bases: TGTGCCAGCAGTAACTCACAGGGGGCGCGAAGGTCTGGCTACACCTTC.

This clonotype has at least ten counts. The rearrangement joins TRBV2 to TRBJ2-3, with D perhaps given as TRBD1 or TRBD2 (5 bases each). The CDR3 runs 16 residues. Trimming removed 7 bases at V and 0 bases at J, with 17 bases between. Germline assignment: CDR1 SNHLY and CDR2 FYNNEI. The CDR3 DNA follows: TGTGCCAGCACCGGTCCGGGGCGAAGGAGCACAGATACGCAGTATTTT. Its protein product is CASTGPGRRSTDTQYF. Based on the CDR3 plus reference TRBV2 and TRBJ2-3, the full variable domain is EPEVTQTPSHQVTQMGQEVILRCVPISNHLYFYWYRQILGQKVEFLVSFYNNEISEKSEIFDDQFSVERPDGSNFTLKIRSTKLEDSAMYFCASTGPGRRSTDTQYFGPGTRLTVL.

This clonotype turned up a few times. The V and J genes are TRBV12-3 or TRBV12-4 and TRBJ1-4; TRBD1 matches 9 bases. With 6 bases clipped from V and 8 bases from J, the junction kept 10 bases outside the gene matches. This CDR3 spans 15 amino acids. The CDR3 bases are TGTGCCAGCAGCCTCTTAGGGACAGGGTGGGAAAAACTGTTTTTT. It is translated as CASSLLGTGWEKLFF.

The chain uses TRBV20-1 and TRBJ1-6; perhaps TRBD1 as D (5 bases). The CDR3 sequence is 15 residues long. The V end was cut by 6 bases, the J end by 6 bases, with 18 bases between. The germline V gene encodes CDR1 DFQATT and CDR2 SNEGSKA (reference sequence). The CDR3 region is CSAPSRRGGNSPLHF. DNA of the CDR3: TGCAGTGCCCCTAGCCGACGGGGCGGTAATTCACCCCTCCACTTT.

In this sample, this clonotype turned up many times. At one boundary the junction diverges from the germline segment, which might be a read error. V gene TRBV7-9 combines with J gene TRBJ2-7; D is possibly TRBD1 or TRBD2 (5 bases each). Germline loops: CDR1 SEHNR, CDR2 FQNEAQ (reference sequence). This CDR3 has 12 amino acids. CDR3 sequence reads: CARRPVRGRVPF. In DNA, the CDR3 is TGTGCCAGGAGGCCCGTCCGGGGCCGGGTCCCCTTC.

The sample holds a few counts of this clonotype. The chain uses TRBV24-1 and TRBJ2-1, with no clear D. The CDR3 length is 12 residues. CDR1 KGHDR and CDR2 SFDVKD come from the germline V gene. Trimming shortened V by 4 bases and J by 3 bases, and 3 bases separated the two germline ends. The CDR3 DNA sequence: TGTGCCACCAGTGACAGCTACAATGAGCAGTTCTTC. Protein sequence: CATSDSYNEQFF.

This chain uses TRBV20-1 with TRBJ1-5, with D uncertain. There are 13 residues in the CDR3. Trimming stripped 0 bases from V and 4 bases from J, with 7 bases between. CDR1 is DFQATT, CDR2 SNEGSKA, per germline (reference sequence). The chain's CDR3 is CSARDSGNQPQHF. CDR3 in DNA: TGCAGTGCTAGAGACAGCGGAAATCAGCCCCAGCATTTT.

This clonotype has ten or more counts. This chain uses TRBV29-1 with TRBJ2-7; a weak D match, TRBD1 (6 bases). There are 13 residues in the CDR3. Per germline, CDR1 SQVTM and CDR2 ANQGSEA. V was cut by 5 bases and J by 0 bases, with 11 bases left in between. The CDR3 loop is CSVIRDNSYEQYF. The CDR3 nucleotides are TGCAGCGTTATCCGGGACAACTCCTACGAGCAGTACTTC.

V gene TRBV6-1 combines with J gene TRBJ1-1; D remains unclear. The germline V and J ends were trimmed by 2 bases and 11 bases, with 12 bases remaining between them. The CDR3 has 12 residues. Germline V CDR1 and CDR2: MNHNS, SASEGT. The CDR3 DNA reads TGTGCCAGCAGTGAAATTCAATTGTTTGCTTTCTTT. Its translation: CASSEIQLFAFF.

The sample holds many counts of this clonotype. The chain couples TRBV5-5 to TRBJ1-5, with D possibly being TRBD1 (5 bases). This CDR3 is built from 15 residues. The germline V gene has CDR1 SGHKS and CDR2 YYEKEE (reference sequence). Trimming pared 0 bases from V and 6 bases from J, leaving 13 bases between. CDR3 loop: CASSLDEGRGQPQHF. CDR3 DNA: TGTGCCAGCAGCTTGGATGAGGGGAGGGGTCAGCCCCAGCATTTT.